The T cell receptor beta chain described here comes from a study of CD8 T cells in ankylosing spondylitis (dated by TCRdb to about 2017). At the level of the whole study: T cell receptor beta repertoires were profiled in healthy donors and ankylosing spondylitis patients so that disease-linked TCR variants could be found. The whole study cohort included 85 to 120 healthy donors and under 30 ankylosing spondylitis patients. Peripheral blood was sampled, and synovial fluid was also collected from ankylosing spondylitis patients.

Here is what the overall study found, with its caveats: In peripheral blood, the disease-linked clones were found at relatively low frequencies and had a CD8+ phenotype. Some motif variants had previously been reported in the synovial fluid and blood of reactive arthritis patients, which suggests shared mechanisms of disease initiation. According to the report, matched synovial fluid samples from ankylosing spondylitis patients were significantly enriched for the disease-linked clones. A TCR beta motif of several highly homologous amino acid variants appeared characteristic of blood from ankylosing spondylitis patients.

From the germline V gene, CDR1 is SGHVS and CDR2 is FQNEAQ. The cysteine opens and the phenylalanine closes a CDR3 of 14 amino acids. Only CDR3 DNA is held: 42 bases, read in frame from base 1. Ends trimmed: V by 6 bases, J by 5 bases; bases unmatched to a gene: 5. The instrument given in TCRdb is Illumina HiSeq 2500. TCR beta libraries were prepared by quantitative 5'-RACE with molecular barcodes. Regarding the original processing steps: Disease-linked TCR variants were identified with a new computational method built on a probabilistic model of VDJ rearrangement. The public reads were run again by TCRdb, first through fastp at Q25 and then through MiXCR, and only productive beta chains were kept. Under each unique CDR3 protein, matching rows form one entry showing the most common genes and DNA. The V and J calls and clone size come from TCRdb's table, not from the authors' own analysis. The sample profile shows about 340,000 distinct CDR3 sequences; roughly 14% of them were found once. The top ten constitute 1.1% of the sample.

As for this clonotype: It lacks a known antigen. It has no much larger one-base neighbor in the sample; base qualities were not kept.

The clonotype was recovered from a male donor with ankylosing spondylitis or in good health (not recorded which). The rearrangement combines TRBV7-8 with TRBJ2-1; 9 nucleotides in the junction match TRBD2. The specimen was blood, either unsorted or a sorted T cell fraction (not recorded which). The DNA reads as follows: TGTGCCAGCAGTTTTGGACTAGCGCACAATGAGCAGTTCTTC. This yields the protein CASSFGLAHNEQFF.